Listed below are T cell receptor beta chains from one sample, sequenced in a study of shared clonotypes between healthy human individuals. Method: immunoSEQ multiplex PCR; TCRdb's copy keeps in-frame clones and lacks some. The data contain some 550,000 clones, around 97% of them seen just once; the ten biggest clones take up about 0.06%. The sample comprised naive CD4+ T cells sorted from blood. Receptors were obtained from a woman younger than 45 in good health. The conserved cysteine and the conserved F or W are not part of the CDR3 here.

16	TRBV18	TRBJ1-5	ASSLGNSAKQSNQPQH
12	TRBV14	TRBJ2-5	ASSPRGRAETQY
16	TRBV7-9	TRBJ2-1	ASSLVILGGRADNEQF
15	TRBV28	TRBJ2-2	ASRTPVLAGQDGELF
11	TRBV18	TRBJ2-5	ASSPSGSETQY
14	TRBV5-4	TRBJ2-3	ASSPPGQAITDTQY
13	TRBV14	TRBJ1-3	ASSQVTSSGNTIY
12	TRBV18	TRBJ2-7	ASSPIQSSYEQY
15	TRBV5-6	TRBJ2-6	ASSPRWGSSGANVLT
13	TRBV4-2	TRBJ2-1	ASSQGGQSYNEQF
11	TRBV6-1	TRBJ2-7	ASSQRERYEQY
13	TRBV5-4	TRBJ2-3	ASSLGRGLSDTQY
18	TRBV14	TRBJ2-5	ASSQKPPPGLASVWETQY
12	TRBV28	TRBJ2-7	ASSFSPWEAEQY
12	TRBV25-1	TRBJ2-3	ASRPGLSTDTQY
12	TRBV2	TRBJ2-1	ASSERTGKSEQF
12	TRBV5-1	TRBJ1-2	ASSSTGEVYGYT
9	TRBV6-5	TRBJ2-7	ATYAGTGTY
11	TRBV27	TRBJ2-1	ASSLGRYNEQF
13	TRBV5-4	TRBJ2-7	ASSPQGLTDYEQY
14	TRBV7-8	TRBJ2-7	ASSQLRTSGFYEQY
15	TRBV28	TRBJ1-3	ASSAGTPESSGNTIY
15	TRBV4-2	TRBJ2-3	ASSQGASGTSTDTQY
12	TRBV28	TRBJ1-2	ASSLAGLVYGYT
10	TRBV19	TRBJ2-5	ASGETVATQY
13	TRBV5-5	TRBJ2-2	ASSLVGGNTGELF
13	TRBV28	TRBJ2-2	ASSSAGEGTGELF
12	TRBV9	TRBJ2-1	ASTRGQGYSEQF
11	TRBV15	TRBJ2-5	ATSRDRGETQY
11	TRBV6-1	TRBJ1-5	ASSELGNQPQH
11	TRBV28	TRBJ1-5	ASSLYSNQPQH
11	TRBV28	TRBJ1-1	ASSLRQGAEAF
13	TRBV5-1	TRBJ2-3	ASSSRSVGTDTQY
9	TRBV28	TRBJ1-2	ASGPLYGYT
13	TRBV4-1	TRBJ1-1	ASSQGRGQDTEAF
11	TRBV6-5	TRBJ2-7	ASSLSEGYEQY
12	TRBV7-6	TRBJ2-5	ASSFGQGQETQY
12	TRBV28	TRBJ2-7	ASSFGGKGSEQY
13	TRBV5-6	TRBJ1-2	ASSSPGTGGHGYT
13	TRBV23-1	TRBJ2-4	ASSPRGGPGNIQY
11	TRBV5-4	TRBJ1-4	ASSLSGGEKLF
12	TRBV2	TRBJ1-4	ASSVHDRDEKLF
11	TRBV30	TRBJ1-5	AWSSHREQPQH
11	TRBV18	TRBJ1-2	ASSPGTDHGYT
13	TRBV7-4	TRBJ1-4	ASSSPGRQLRKLF
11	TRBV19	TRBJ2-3	ASSIAGTDTQY